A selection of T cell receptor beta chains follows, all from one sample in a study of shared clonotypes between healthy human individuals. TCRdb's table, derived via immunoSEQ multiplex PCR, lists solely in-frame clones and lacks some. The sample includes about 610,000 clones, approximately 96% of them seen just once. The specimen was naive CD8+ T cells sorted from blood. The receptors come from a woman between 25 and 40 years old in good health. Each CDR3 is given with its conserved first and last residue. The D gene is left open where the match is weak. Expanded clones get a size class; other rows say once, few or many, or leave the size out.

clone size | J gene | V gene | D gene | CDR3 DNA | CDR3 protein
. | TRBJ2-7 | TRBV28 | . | TGTGCCAGCAGTACGGGCACCTACGAGCAGTACTTC | CASSTGTYEQYF
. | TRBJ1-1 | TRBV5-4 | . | TGTGCCAGCAGACGTACTGGGAGCCCTGAAGCTTTCTTT | CASRRTGSPEAFF
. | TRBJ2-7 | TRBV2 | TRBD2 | TGTGCCAATTCTTTAGCGGGAGGGACCCACGAGCAGTACTTC | CANSLAGGTHEQYF
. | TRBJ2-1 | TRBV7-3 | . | TGTGCCAGCAGCTTAGGAGGGGCCAGTGAGCAGTTCTTC | CASSLGGASEQFF
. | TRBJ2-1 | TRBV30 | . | TGTGCCTGGAGTGTAGGCGGTTTTGGCAATGAGCAGTTCTTC | CAWSVGGFGNEQFF
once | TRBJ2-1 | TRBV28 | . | TGTGCCAGCAGTTTTATCGATGAGCAGTTCTTC | CASSFIDEQFF
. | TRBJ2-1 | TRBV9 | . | TGTGCCAGCAGCGTATCCGGCGGCCACACTAATGAGCAGTTCTTC | CASSVSGGHTNEQFF
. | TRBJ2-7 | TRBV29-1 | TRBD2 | TGCAGCGTTAAAGGGGGACTAGCGGGTTCCTACGAGCAGTACTTC | CSVKGGLAGSYEQYF
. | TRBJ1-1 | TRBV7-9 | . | TGTGCCAGCACCGCCCTTGAGGGGCACACTGAAGCTTTCTTT | CASTALEGHTEAFF
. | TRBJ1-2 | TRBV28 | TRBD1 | TGTGCCAGCAGTGCCTTGGGACAGGGGGCAGGTGGCTACACCTTC | CASSALGQGAGGYTF
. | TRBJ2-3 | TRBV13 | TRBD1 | TGTGCCAGCAGCTACCGGGACAGGGTAACAGATACGCAGTATTTT | CASSYRDRVTDTQYF
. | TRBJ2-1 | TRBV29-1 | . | TGCAGCGTTGAACAGGGGAGCTCCTACAATGAGCAGTTCTTC | CSVEQGSSYNEQFF
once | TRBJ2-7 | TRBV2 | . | TGTGCCAGCAGTGAATTACTTGGCGGGATGGACGAGCAGTACTTC | CASSELLGGMDEQYF
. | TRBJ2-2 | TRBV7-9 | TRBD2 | TGTGCCAGCAGCTTTGGGTTAGCGGGAGCCGGGGAGCTGTTTTTT | CASSFGLAGAGELFF
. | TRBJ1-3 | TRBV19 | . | TGTGCCTCCCCTGGGGCTGGAAACACCATATATTTT | CASPGAGNTIYF